This paragraph covers one T cell receptor beta chain sequence. Its matching antigen is unknown. This record belongs to a study of T cell responses to AZD1222 COVID-19 vaccine. Whole-study findings and limits: No day 14 peak samples; only post-peak repertoires were characterized.

Sequencing was performed with immunoSEQ multiplex PCR; in TCRdb, only in-frame clones are kept and a portion is missing. The sample comprises about 140,000 clones, around 93% of which are singletons, and about 3.8% rests with the top ten. With 2 bases removed from V and 9 bases from J, the gap between germline ends came to 17 bases. The CDR3 has 16 residues. Germline-derived CDR1 and CDR2 are MDHEN and SYDVKM. Pooled in the analysis were second doses at about 4 or about 12 weeks. The genes are TRBV28 and TRBJ1-6; maybe TRBD1 (6 bases). The sequences come from peripheral blood, collected 28 days after the second AZD1222 dose. The sequence was obtained from an adult who received the AZD1222 COVID-19 vaccine. The chain's CDR3 is CASSLPYRDRGSPLHF. The CDR3 coding sequence is TGTGCCAGCAGTTTACCCTACAGGGACCGCGGTTCACCCCTCCACTTT.